The clone carrying this TCR beta chain was counted ten times or more. The antigen remains unidentified. TCRdb used MiXCR to reprocess the reads, holding one entry per CDR3 protein. The table includes 150,000 or so distinct CDR3 sequences, 15% to 20% detected once. The sample originates from a study of T cell repertoires in cytomegalovirus infection. About the research overall: CMV infection together with matching HLA type was indicated by public TCR beta signatures.

The CDR3 consists of 15 residues. The V gene end was trimmed by 4 bases and the J gene end by 5 bases; junction bases not matched to a gene: 10. Germline lookup yields CDR1 SGHTA and CDR2 FQGNSA. Study conclusions and caveats: HLA-C-restricted CMV clonotypes gave the most frequent clonotype in two of eight donors. Summed public TCR beta family frequency identified CMV carriers bearing the relevant HLA.

The sequence derives from a human donor in good health (CMV status not recorded). Some clones in this sample may be carry-over from other donors' samples. Sequenced input: CD8+ T cells from PBMCs. The chain carries TRBV7-2 and TRBJ2-5; 7 bases are a match to TRBD2. CDR3 DNA: TGTGCCAGCAGCTATCGAAGACTAGCTGGGGAGACCCAGTACTTC. Encoded protein: CASSYRRLAGETQYF.